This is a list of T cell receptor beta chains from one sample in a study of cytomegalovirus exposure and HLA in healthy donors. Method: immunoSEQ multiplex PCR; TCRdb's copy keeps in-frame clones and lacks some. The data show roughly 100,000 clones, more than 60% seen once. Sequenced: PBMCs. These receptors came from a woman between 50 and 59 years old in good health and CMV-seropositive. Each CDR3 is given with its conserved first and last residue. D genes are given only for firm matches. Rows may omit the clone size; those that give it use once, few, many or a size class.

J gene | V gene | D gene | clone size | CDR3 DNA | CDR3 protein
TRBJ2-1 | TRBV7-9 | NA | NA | TGTGCCAGCAGCCCTGACAGGCCTGAGCAGTTCTTC | CASSPDRPEQFF
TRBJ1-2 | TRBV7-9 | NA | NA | TGTGCCAGCAGCTTAAGTTCGGACGGGGGCTATGGCTACACCTTC | CASSLSSDGGYGYTF
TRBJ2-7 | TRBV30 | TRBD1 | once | TGTGCCTGGAGTCTGGACAGGGGCGAGCAGTACTTC | CAWSLDRGEQYF
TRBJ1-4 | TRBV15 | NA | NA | TGTGCCACCAGCAGAGATTTGGGAGGGGCGGGTGGGGAAAAACTGTTTTTT | CATSRDLGGAGGEKLFF
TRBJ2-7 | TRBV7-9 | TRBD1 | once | TGTGCCAGCAGCGTGAGGCGAACAGGGGACTACGAGCAGTACTTC | CASSVRRTGDYEQYF
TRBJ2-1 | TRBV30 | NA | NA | TGTGCCTGGTCCGAGGGGGGGCCTTTGGGTGAGCAGTTCTTC | CAWSEGGPLGEQFF
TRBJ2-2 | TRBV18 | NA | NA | TGTGCCAGCTCACCAACCATACTTAACACCGGGGAGCTGTTTTTT | CASSPTILNTGELFF
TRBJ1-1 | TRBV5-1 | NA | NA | TGCGCCAGCAGCTTGGTGCGCAGGGGTAGGACTGAAGCTTTCTTT | CASSLVRRGRTEAFF
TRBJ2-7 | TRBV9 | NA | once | TGTGCCAGCAGCGTAGGCAGGGGCGACTACGAGCAGTACTTC | CASSVGRGDYEQYF
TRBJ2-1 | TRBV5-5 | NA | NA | TGTGCCAGCAGCTTCTCGAGCTCCTACAATGAGCAGTTCTTC | CASSFSSSYNEQFF
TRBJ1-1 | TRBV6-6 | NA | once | TGTGCCAGCAGTTACAGGGGCGTGAGTATCACTGAAGCTTTCTTT | CASSYRGVSITEAFF
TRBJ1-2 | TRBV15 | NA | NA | TGTGCCACCAGCAGGGGTAGGACAGACAACTATGGCTACACCTTC | CATSRGRTDNYGYTF
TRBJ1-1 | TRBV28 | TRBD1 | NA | TGTGCCAGCAGCTCCGGAGGGGGCGTCCCCACTGAAGCTTTCTTT | CASSSGGGVPTEAFF
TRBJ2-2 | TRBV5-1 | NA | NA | TGCGCCAGCAGCCGTAGACAGACAGCCGGCACCGGGGAGCTGTTTTTT | CASSRRQTAGTGELFF
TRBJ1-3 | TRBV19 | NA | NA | TGTGCCAGTAGGGGCCTCTCTGGAAACACCATATATTTT | CASRGLSGNTIYF
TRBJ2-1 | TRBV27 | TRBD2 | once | TGTGCCAGCAGTTTATTAGTAAGCGGGGGGGCGGTTGAGCAGTTCTTC | CASSLLVSGGAVEQFF